The 32 T cell receptor beta chains reported below all come from one sample, sequenced in a study of cytomegalovirus exposure and HLA in healthy donors. Amplification used 60 Vbeta primers and 13 Jbeta primers. The data were produced by immunoSEQ multiplex PCR, yet TCRdb's version contains in-frame clones alone and is incomplete. The top ten hold 1.9% of the sample, which has approximately 160,000 clones, over 75% seen once. Sequenced: PBMCs. The receptor set was obtained from a human donor in good health.

The V gene is TRBV11-3, the J gene TRBJ2-5; 11 positions agree with TRBD2. V dropped 0 bases and J dropped 5; count of bases not matched to a gene: 5. The CDR3 has 16 amino acids. Germline-derived CDR1 and CDR2 are SGHNT and YENEEA. This CDR3 reads CASSLDSASGGETQYF. Written as DNA, the CDR3 is TGTGCCAGCAGCTTAGATTCCGCTAGCGGGGGGGAGACCCAGTACTTC.

This chain links TRBV19 with TRBJ1-1; D not certain. Trimming shortened V by 11 bases and J by 5 bases, and 12 bases separated the two germline ends. The CDR3 has 11 amino acids. The germline gives CDR1 LNHDA, CDR2 SQIVND (reference sequence). This chain's CDR3 is CAASVGTEAFF. The CDR3 DNA follows: TGTGCCGCCTCGGTCGGGACTGAAGCTTTCTTT.

The rearrangement joins TRBV19 to TRBJ2-1; D gene ambiguous. The CDR3 is 12 residues long. V dropped 1 base and J dropped 10 bases, with 8 bases sitting between them. Germline lookup yields CDR1 LNHDA and CDR2 SQIVND (reference sequence). The CDR3 sequence is CASSIASEEQFF. The CDR3 DNA reads as TGTGCCAGTAGTATAGCCAGCGAGGAGCAGTTCTTC.

The chain employs TRBV27 and TRBJ2-7; TRBD1 matches at 10 bases. CDR3 size: 13 residues. Germline V lookup: CDR1 MNHEY, CDR2 SMNVEV (reference sequence). The CDR3 region has the DNA TGTGTCGGCCCTCCGGGACAGGGGCACGAGCAGTACTTC. Translation gives CVGPPGQGHEQYF.

V is TRBV6-5 and J is TRBJ1-1; D unresolved. Trimming cost V 4 bases and J 5 bases, with 11 bases left between them. Germline CDR1 and CDR2: MNHEY and SVGAGI. The CDR3 contains 13 residues. This CDR3 is CASSSGVGTEAFF. The CDR3 region has the DNA TGTGCCAGCAGTTCCGGGGTGGGGACTGAAGCTTTCTTT.

This chain uses TRBV28 with TRBJ2-5; perhaps TRBD1 as D (6 bases). From germline, CDR1 is MDHEN and CDR2 SYDVKM. Trimming took 5 bases from V and 3 from J, leaving 19 bases between them. This CDR3 contains 16 residues. The CDR3 region has the DNA TGTGCCAGCAGTCAAACCTCGGGAAGGGGGAAAGAGACCCAGTACTTC. The encoded protein is CASSQTSGRGKETQYF.

The chain employs TRBV5-6 and TRBJ2-5; TRBD2 matches 11 bases. V shed 4 bases and J 4 bases; nucleotides not matched to a gene: 9. The CDR3 covers 16 residues. CDR1 is SGHDT, CDR2 YYEEEE, per germline. CDR3 DNA sequence: TGTGCCAGCAGCCAAGCTAGCGGGGGGCCTGGAGAGACCCAGTACTTC. As protein: CASSQASGGPGETQYF. Drawing the rest from reference TRBV5-6 and TRBJ2-5, the complete variable domain is DAGVTQSPTHLIKTRGQQVTLRCSPKSGHDTVSWYQQALGQGPQFIFQYYEEEERQRGNFPDRFSGHQFPNYSSELNVNALLLGDSALYLCASSQASGGPGETQYFGPGTRLLVL.

This clone was found once. The chain links TRBV30 to TRBJ1-1; tentative D call: TRBD1 (5 bases). The CDR3 spans 15 residues. Germline values: CDR1 GTSNPN, CDR2 SVGIG (reference sequence). Trimming removed 0 bases at V and 3 bases at J, with 14 bases between. CDR3 protein: CAWSVTREKDTEAFF. CDR3 nucleotides: TGTGCCTGGAGTGTAACCAGGGAAAAGGACACTGAAGCTTTCTTT.

The chain joins TRBV7-2 to TRBJ1-2, with D possibly matching TRBD1 (6 bases). CDR3 length: 13 residues. Looked up from germline, CDR1 is SGHTA and CDR2 is FQGNSA. V gave up 2 bases and J gave up 8 bases, with 12 bases separating them. CDR3 loop: CASSLSGDIGYTF. The CDR3 nucleotides read TGTGCCAGCAGCTTATCCGGGGACATAGGCTACACCTTC.

The chain combines TRBV6-1 with TRBJ2-2; D perhaps matches TRBD1 (6 bases). This CDR3 region has 15 residues. V was cut by 4 bases and J by 7 bases, with 16 bases left in between. The germline V gene encodes CDR1 MNHNS and CDR2 SASEGT. CDR3 sequence reads: CASSVVIGGGGELFF. The CDR3 nucleotides read TGTGCCAGCAGTGTCGTGATTGGGGGCGGCGGGGAGCTGTTTTTT.

The J gene is TRBJ1-3, the V gene TRBV5-1; TRBD1 is a possible D gene (5 bases). Per germline, CDR1 SGHRS and CDR2 YFSETQ. The CDR3 is 16 amino acids. Trimming stripped 1 base from V and 0 bases from J, with 11 bases between. The CDR3 sequence is CASSLQGIHSGNTIYF. CDR3 DNA: TGCGCCAGCAGCTTGCAGGGCATCCACTCTGGAAACACCATATATTTT.

The rearrangement joins TRBV20-1 to TRBJ1-5; D remains unclear. The CDR3 has 11 residues. Germline CDR1 and CDR2: DFQATT and SNEGSKA (reference sequence). The CDR3 is CSNSSHQPQHF. DNA for the CDR3: TGCAGCAACAGCTCCCATCAGCCCCAGCATTTT.

The chain carries TRBV29-1 and TRBJ2-5; the D gene is possibly TRBD1 (6 bases). The J call may not be correct, given that the DNA end is closer to TRBJ2-7. The CDR3 is 11 residues long. From germline, CDR1 is SQVTM and CDR2 ANQGSEA. In DNA, the CDR3 is TGCAGCGCGCGGTGGGGGCTCGAGCAGTACTTC. It yields the protein CSARWGLEQYF.

The chain carries TRBV10-3 and TRBJ1-1; TRBD1 might be the D (5 bases). V was trimmed by 3 bases and J by 5 bases, leaving 19 bases between them. This CDR3 region has 16 residues. From germline, CDR1 is ENHRY and CDR2 SYGVKD. The CDR3, as DNA: TGTGCCATCAGTGAATCCCGTCTAGGGGTAGGGACTGAAGCTTTCTTT. Encoded protein: CAISESRLGVGTEAFF.

The chain uses TRBV11-2 and TRBJ1-4; D may be TRBD1 (6 bases). There are 16 residues in the CDR3. V dropped 0 bases and J dropped 8 bases, with 16 bases sitting between them. Germline V gives CDR1 SGHAT, CDR2 FQNNGV. Written as DNA, the CDR3 is TGTGCCAGCAGCTTAGATCTCTGGGGGCGCGAGGAAAAACTGTTTTTT. This sequence encodes CASSLDLWGREEKLFF. Full variable domain (rest looked up from reference TRBV11-2 and TRBJ1-4): EAGVAQSPRYKIIEKRQSVAFWCNPISGHATLYWYQQILGQGPKLLIQFQNNGVVDDSQLPKDRFSAERLKGVDSTLKIQPAKLEDSAVYLCASSLDLWGREEKLFFGSGTQLSVL.

V is TRBV25-1 and J is TRBJ1-2, with 7 bases identical to TRBD1. V lost 8 bases, J lost 1 base, and 10 bases stayed unmatched. The CDR3 consists of 15 residues. Germline V lookup: CDR1 MGHDK, CDR2 SYGVNS. Written as DNA, the CDR3 is TGTGCCAGCGGTCCGGGGGGGACAGTTAACTATGGCTACACCTTC. This sequence encodes CASGPGGTVNYGYTF.

The gene calls are TRBV19 and TRBJ2-1, with 7 bases fitting TRBD2. Germline loops: CDR1 LNHDA, CDR2 SQIVND (reference sequence). Losses at the gene ends were 0 bases for V and 5 bases for J; bases not matched to a gene: 10. This CDR3 is 17 amino acids long. CDR3 protein: CASSIDRTAGSDNEQFF. The CDR3 bases are TGTGCCAGTAGTATAGATCGAACAGCGGGGTCGGACAATGAGCAGTTCTTC.

The chain links TRBV6-1 to TRBJ1-6, with D unclear. The CDR3 contains 13 residues. The V end was cut by 7 bases, the J end by 7 bases, with 11 bases between. Germline V lookup: CDR1 MNHNS, CDR2 SASEGT. The CDR3 region is CASTGDPNSPLHF. The CDR3 bases are TGTGCCAGCACCGGGGATCCAAATTCACCCCTCCACTTT.

The rearrangement links TRBV6-1 to TRBJ1-1; a possible D gene is TRBD1 (6 bases). V lost 4 bases, J lost 5 bases, and 11 bases lay in between. Germline V lookup: CDR1 MNHNS, CDR2 SASEGT. This CDR3 is built from 13 residues. The CDR3 coding sequence is TGTGCCAGCAGTGTCCTAAGGGGGACTGAAGCTTTCTTT. As protein: CASSVLRGTEAFF.

This clone has more than one count but fewer than ten. J is TRBJ1-1 and V is TRBV27, with 8 bases identical to TRBD1. V lost 2 bases and J lost 5; bases outside the gene matches: 7. The CDR3 covers 15 residues. Looked up from germline, CDR1 is MNHEY and CDR2 is SMNVEV (reference sequence). The CDR3 region has the DNA TGTGCCAGCAGTTTACAGGGGGCGAGTTCGACTGAAGCTTTCTTT. As protein: CASSLQGASSTEAFF.

V and J are TRBV6-5 and TRBJ1-4; 8 bases map to TRBD1. CDR1 MNHEY and CDR2 SVGAGI come from the germline V gene. CDR3 length equals 14 residues. The ends lost 5 bases at V and 8 bases at J; junction bases unmatched: 7. Here the CDR3 reads CASSGDRRIEKLFF. The CDR3 bases are TGTGCCAGCAGTGGGGACAGGCGTATCGAAAAACTGTTTTTT.

The chain has TRBV11-2 and TRBJ1-6, with TRBD1 as a possible D gene (6 bases). The germline CDR1 and CDR2 sequences are SGHAT and FQNNGV. The CDR3 totals 13 residues. V was cut by 5 bases and J by 8 bases, with 10 bases left in between. DNA of the CDR3: TGTGCCAGCAGCCGGGGGGGCCATTCACCCCTCCACTTT. Its translation: CASSRGGHSPLHF.

The chain carries TRBV7-9 and TRBJ2-7, with TRBD1 matching 10 bases. Germline V gene sequence: CDR1 SEHNR, CDR2 FQNEAQ (reference sequence). This CDR3 is 17 amino acids long. The trim removed 1 base at V and 6 bases at J, leaving 12 bases unmatched. In DNA form, the CDR3 reads TGTGCCAGCAGCTTAGGACTCCTTCGGGACAGGGGATCCGAGCAGTACTTC. Translated, it gives CASSLGLLRDRGSEQYF.

The CDR3 is CASSYSTGGSSAFF. In nucleotides, the CDR3 is TGTGCCAGCAGTTACTCGACGGGGGGCTCGTCAGCTTTCTTT. The chain employs TRBV6-5 and TRBJ1-1; perhaps TRBD1 as D (6 bases). This CDR3 is 14 amino acids long. The germline V gene encodes CDR1 MNHEY and CDR2 SVGAGI. V dropped 0 bases and J dropped 10 bases, with 15 bases sitting between them.

The J gene is TRBJ1-6, the V gene TRBV6-5; 8 bases align to TRBD1. The CDR3 contains 15 residues. Germline-derived CDR1 and CDR2 are MNHEY and SVGAGI. Trimming cost V 4 bases and J 7 bases; bases outside gene matches: 6. CDR3 sequence: CASSLTGQANSPLHF. CDR3 in DNA: TGTGCCAGCAGTTTGACGGGACAGGCGAATTCACCCCTCCACTTT.

For the CDR3, the DNA is TGTGCCAGTAGTCAGGACAGGGCTGGAAACACCATATATTTT. The encoded protein is CASSQDRAGNTIYF. This chain connects TRBV19 to TRBJ1-3; 8 nucleotides align to TRBD1. This CDR3 is built from 14 residues. V lost 5 bases and J lost 2; bases outside the gene matches: 2. Germline CDR1 reads LNHDA; CDR2 reads SQIVND (reference sequence).

The chain has TRBV4-1 and TRBJ1-6, with a weak D call TRBD1 (6 bases). The length of the CDR3 is 16 residues. Germline V gene lookup returns CDR1 MGHRA and CDR2 YSYEKL. Between the trimmed V and J ends, which lost 1 base and 7 bases, there was a span of 14 bases. The CDR3 sequence is CASSQVQGLLNSPLHF. The CDR3, as DNA: TGCGCCAGCAGCCAAGTCCAGGGGCTGTTGAATTCACCCCTCCACTTT.

V usage is TRBV7-2 and J usage is TRBJ1-4; D may be TRBD1 (6 bases). Germline-derived CDR1 and CDR2 are SGHTA and FQGNSA. V was clipped by 5 bases and J by 5 bases, with 12 bases between them. The CDR3 length is 14 residues. CDR3 amino acids: CASSRKGENEKLFF. The CDR3 bases are TGTGCCAGCAGCCGTAAGGGGGAGAATGAAAAACTGTTTTTT.

The rearrangement joins TRBV5-5 to TRBJ1-2; possibly TRBD1 for D (5 bases). CDR3 length: 17 residues. V lost 3 bases to trimming and J lost 4 bases, with 22 bases between them. Looked up from germline, CDR1 is SGHKS and CDR2 is YYEKEE (reference sequence). This CDR3 reads CASSSAAIPPGLYGYTF. The CDR3 coding sequence is TGTGCCAGCAGCTCGGCCGCTATACCCCCAGGGCTCTATGGCTACACCTTC.

For the CDR3, the DNA is TGTGCCAGCGCGGTGGGGACAGCGACTCAAGAGACCCAGTACTTC. Its protein is CASAVGTATQETQYF. V gene TRBV7-6 combines with J gene TRBJ2-5, with 7 positions matching TRBD1. Germline CDR1 and CDR2: SGHVS and FNYEAQ. The V gene end was trimmed by 8 bases and the J gene end by 2 bases; junction bases not matched to a gene: 11. The CDR3 length is 15 residues.

This clone has only a few counts. The chain carries TRBV4-1 and TRBJ1-1, with no clear D. V was clipped by 5 bases and J by 6 bases, with 10 bases between them. The V gene's germline CDR1 is MGHRA and CDR2 YSYEKL. The CDR3 has 12 amino acids. DNA for the CDR3: TGCGCCAGCAGCGGATACAGTTCTGAAGCTTTCTTT. The encoded protein is CASSGYSSEAFF.

V and J are TRBV19 and TRBJ1-5, with TRBD1 matching over 7 bases. V dropped 5 bases and J dropped 5; count of bases not matched to a gene: 6. This CDR3 region has 14 residues. CDR1 LNHDA and CDR2 SQIVND come from the germline V gene (reference sequence). DNA for the CDR3: TGTGCCAGTAGTGACAGGGAGGCCCATCAGCCCCAGCATTTT. This codes for CASSDREAHQPQHF.